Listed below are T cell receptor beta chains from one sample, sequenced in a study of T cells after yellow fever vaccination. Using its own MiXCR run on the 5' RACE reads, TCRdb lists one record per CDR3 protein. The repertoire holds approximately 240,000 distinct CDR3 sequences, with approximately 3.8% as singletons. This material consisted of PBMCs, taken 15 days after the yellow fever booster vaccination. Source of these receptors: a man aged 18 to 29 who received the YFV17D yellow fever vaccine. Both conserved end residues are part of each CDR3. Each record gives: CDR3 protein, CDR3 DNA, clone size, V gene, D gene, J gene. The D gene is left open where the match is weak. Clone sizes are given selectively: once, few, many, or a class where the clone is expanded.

cdr3_aa: CASSSSGYVNEKLFF
cdr3_nt: TGCGCCAGCAGCTCCTCGGGGTACGTCAATGAAAAACTGTTTTTT
clone_size: many
v_call: TRBV5-1
d_call: .
j_call: TRBJ1-4

cdr3_aa: CASSSGRRGVTDTQYF
cdr3_nt: TGTGCCAGCAGTTCCGGAAGGCGGGGGGTTACAGATACGCAGTATTTT
clone_size: many
v_call: TRBV28
d_call: TRBD2
j_call: TRBJ2-3

cdr3_aa: CASSWSTGYTF
cdr3_nt: TGTGCCAGCAGTTGGTCCACTGGCTACACCTTC
clone_size: few
v_call: TRBV5-4
d_call: .
j_call: TRBJ1-2

cdr3_aa: CASSWTELNYGYTF
cdr3_nt: TGTGCCAGCAGCTGGACAGAGCTGAACTATGGCTACACCTTC
clone_size: many
v_call: TRBV12-3/TRBV12-4
d_call: .
j_call: TRBJ1-2

cdr3_aa: CASSRTLSSYNEQFF
cdr3_nt: TGTGCCAGTAGCCGGACCCTGAGCTCCTACAATGAGCAGTTCTTC
clone_size: few
v_call: TRBV19
d_call: .
j_call: TRBJ2-1

cdr3_aa: CASSPSGTNYVHNEQFF
cdr3_nt: TGTGCCAGCAGCCCTTCCGGGACAAACTACGTCCACAATGAGCAGTTCTTC
clone_size: many
v_call: TRBV7-9
d_call: .
j_call: TRBJ2-1

cdr3_aa: CASRISTGGYEQYF
cdr3_nt: TGTGCCAGCAGGATATCGACAGGGGGTTACGAGCAGTACTTC
clone_size: .
v_call: TRBV6-5
d_call: TRBD1
j_call: TRBJ2-7

cdr3_aa: CASALGLNSPLHF
cdr3_nt: TGTGCCAGTGCTCTCGGACTTAATTCACCCCTCCACTTT
clone_size: few
v_call: TRBV19
d_call: .
j_call: TRBJ1-6

cdr3_aa: CASSLGGQGRRAFF
cdr3_nt: TGTGCCAGCAGCTTAGGTGGGCAGGGCCGGAGGGCTTTCTTT
clone_size: many
v_call: TRBV7-9
d_call: .
j_call: TRBJ1-1

cdr3_aa: CASSPGTPNTGELFF
cdr3_nt: TGTGCCAGCAGCCCCGGGACGCCCAACACCGGGGAGCTGTTTTTT
clone_size: few
v_call: TRBV7-3
d_call: .
j_call: TRBJ2-2

cdr3_aa: CASSYSIREDSPLHF
cdr3_nt: TGTGCCAGCAGTTACTCGATTAGGGAGGATTCACCCCTCCACTTT
clone_size: few
v_call: TRBV6-6
d_call: .
j_call: TRBJ1-6

cdr3_aa: CASSLDSNEYEQYF
cdr3_nt: TGTGCCAGCAGCCTGGATAGTAATGAATACGAGCAGTACTTC
clone_size: .
v_call: TRBV13
d_call: .
j_call: TRBJ2-7

cdr3_aa: CASSPQRGGYNEQFF
cdr3_nt: TGCGCCAGCAGCCCACAGCGGGGGGGATACAATGAGCAGTTCTTC
clone_size: many
v_call: TRBV5-1
d_call: TRBD2
j_call: TRBJ2-1

cdr3_aa: CASSLMGGRQETQYF
cdr3_nt: TGTGCCAGCAGCTTAATGGGTGGGAGGCAAGAGACCCAGTACTTC
clone_size: many
v_call: TRBV7-3
d_call: .
j_call: TRBJ2-5

cdr3_aa: CSGRQANQPQHF
cdr3_nt: TGCAGTGGAAGACAGGCGAATCAGCCCCAGCATTTT
clone_size: many
v_call: TRBV20-1
d_call: .
j_call: TRBJ1-5

cdr3_aa: CASSQRLSVNQPQHF
cdr3_nt: TGTGCCAGTAGCCAACGATTGAGTGTTAATCAGCCCCAGCATTTT
clone_size: many
v_call: TRBV19
d_call: .
j_call: TRBJ1-5

cdr3_aa: CSARASMGRNEQFF
cdr3_nt: TGCAGTGCTAGAGCGTCAATGGGGCGCAATGAGCAGTTCTTC
clone_size: many
v_call: TRBV20-1
d_call: .
j_call: TRBJ2-1

cdr3_aa: CSVRVGTVLSSYEQYF
cdr3_nt: TGCAGCGTTCGAGTCGGAACAGTATTATCCTCCTACGAGCAGTACTTC
clone_size: many
v_call: TRBV29-1
d_call: .
j_call: TRBJ2-7

cdr3_aa: CASSLDSRTSGIRTNEQFF
cdr3_nt: TGCGCCAGCAGCTTGGATTCGCGTACTAGCGGGATACGGACCAATGAGCAGTTCTTC
clone_size: many
v_call: TRBV5-1
d_call: TRBD2
j_call: TRBJ2-1

cdr3_aa: CASSGGTTPGEQFF
cdr3_nt: TGCGCCAGCAGCGGAGGTACGACCCCGGGTGAGCAGTTCTTC
clone_size: many
v_call: TRBV5-1
d_call: .
j_call: TRBJ2-1

cdr3_aa: CASTKGQGLRTNEKLFF
cdr3_nt: TGTGCCAGCACCAAGGGACAGGGCCTAAGAACTAATGAAAAACTGTTTTTT
clone_size: many
v_call: TRBV7-6
d_call: TRBD1
j_call: TRBJ1-4

cdr3_aa: CASMGGWGQPQHF
cdr3_nt: TGTGCCAGCATGGGGGGCTGGGGTCAGCCCCAGCATTTT
clone_size: many
v_call: TRBV25-1
d_call: .
j_call: TRBJ1-5

cdr3_aa: CSATDRDYSNQPQHF
cdr3_nt: TGCAGTGCCACAGACAGAGATTATAGCAATCAGCCCCAGCATTTT
clone_size: many
v_call: TRBV20-1
d_call: .
j_call: TRBJ1-5

cdr3_aa: CASSIQGFRQPQHF
cdr3_nt: TGTGCCAGCAGTATTCAGGGATTCCGGCAGCCCCAGCATTTT
clone_size: many
v_call: TRBV27
d_call: .
j_call: TRBJ1-5

cdr3_aa: CASSSRDRLLTTNEKLFF
cdr3_nt: TGTGCCAGCAGCTCCCGGGACAGACTCTTAACAACTAATGAAAAACTGTTTTTT
clone_size: .
v_call: TRBV5-6
d_call: TRBD1
j_call: TRBJ1-4

cdr3_aa: CASSLDGTEYF
cdr3_nt: TGTGCCAGCAGCTTAGACGGGACAGAGTACTTC
clone_size: many
v_call: TRBV7-2
d_call: TRBD1
j_call: TRBJ2-5

cdr3_aa: CASSQEGGNEQFF
cdr3_nt: TGCGCCAGCAGCCAAGAAGGCGGCAATGAGCAGTTCTTC
clone_size: many
v_call: TRBV3-1
d_call: .
j_call: TRBJ2-1

cdr3_aa: CASSPPDGNYNEQFF
cdr3_nt: TGTGCCAGCTCACCACCCGACGGAAACTACAATGAGCAGTTCTTC
clone_size: many
v_call: TRBV18
d_call: .
j_call: TRBJ2-1

cdr3_aa: CASSFANTEAFF
cdr3_nt: TGTGCCAGCAGTTTTGCGAACACTGAAGCTTTCTTT
clone_size: many
v_call: TRBV6-2/TRBV6-3
d_call: .
j_call: TRBJ1-1